Listed below are T cell receptor beta chains from one sample, sequenced in a study of blood T cell repertoires in COVID-19. The repertoire was sequenced with immunoSEQ multiplex PCR; TCRdb's copy has only in-frame clones and lacks some. The sample records more than 85,000 clones, about 85% being singletons. Sequencing was performed on peripheral blood. The receptors derive from a woman aged 45-59 years with COVID-19, enrolled during active disease. CDR3s include the opening cysteine and the closing phenylalanine or tryptophan.

v_call | cdr3_aa
TRBV28 | CASGNVPGQGHTGELFF
TRBV7-9 | CASSLVGGEKTQYF
TRBV4-1 | CASSQGDRDNSPLHF
TRBV7-9 | CASSLLSMNTGELFF
TRBV4-2 | CASSQGEARVTDTQYF
TRBV5-1 | CASSLSRQGADYTF
TRBV2 | CASSVGIPGQGYEQYF
TRBV7-3 | CASSLGTVTDTQYF
TRBV29-1 | CSGTGGWGQGGTGELFF
TRBV27 | CASSLHPEGNTIYF
TRBV5-1 | CASRLGEGTDTQYF
TRBV7-3 | CASSLGRGETQYF
TRBV2 | CASSESGTNPSYNEQFF
TRBV5-1 | CASSLVGGISGNTIYF
TRBV11-2 | CASSSLRVRLAFF
TRBV18 | CASSPRDRGLDGYTF
TRBV5-1 | CASSLAGGGYNEQFF
TRBV7-3 | CASSLLGRAEAFF
TRBV15 | CATSSRQGAGTGELFF
TRBV4-1 | CASSQEQGASPLHF
TRBV5-1 | CASSLSGGTNEKLFF
TRBV6-1 | CASRLGSGSYEQYF
TRBV9 | CASSVSTAASYEQYF
TRBV9 | CASSRQADEAFF
TRBV13 | CASSFGTSGTQETQYF
TRBV9 | CASSGTSGQETQYF
TRBV7-2 | CASSSGLAGQEQYF
TRBV9 | CASSVVGQGDEKLFF
TRBV3-1/TRBV3-2 | CASIEDRDNEQFF
TRBV7-9 | CASSLDVNNYGYTF
TRBV3-1/TRBV3-2 | CASSQVGANSPLHF
TRBV2 | CASTGKAGNTIYF
TRBV7-7 | CASSLGAGVGSYNEQFF
TRBV6-6 | CASRARQGGTEAFF
TRBV19 | CASSISLTGSRYGYTF
TRBV5-1 | CASSLGGLDSGYEQYF
TRBV30 | CAWSASPRGNEKLFF
TRBV11-2 | CASSFLQGGDTQYF
TRBV10-3 | CAIGTQRGPTDTQYF
TRBV5-8 | CASSFSPNSPLHF
TRBV19 | CASSIDGKGLIYF
TRBV11-3 | CASSQGHSSSYEQYF
TRBV4-1 | CASSRYQNGLAGNNEQFF
TRBV20-1 | CSASSSYEQYF
TRBV27 | CASSRTGSGGNYGYTF
TRBV3-1/TRBV3-2 | CASRPGTGLANEKLFF
TRBV27 | CASRTGDSPLHF
TRBV6-5 | CASSYSGGGDYGYTF
TRBV18 | CASSPWAEINSGNTIYF
TRBV4-2 | CASSQETGNNSPLHF
TRBV5-5 | CASSLIGGAQYF
TRBV11-2 | CASSLDPSIGEQFF
TRBV29-1 | CSVTGGSTDTQYF
TRBV5-4 | CASSSGTGGYNEKLFF
TRBV5-6 | CASSSPDRVADTQYF